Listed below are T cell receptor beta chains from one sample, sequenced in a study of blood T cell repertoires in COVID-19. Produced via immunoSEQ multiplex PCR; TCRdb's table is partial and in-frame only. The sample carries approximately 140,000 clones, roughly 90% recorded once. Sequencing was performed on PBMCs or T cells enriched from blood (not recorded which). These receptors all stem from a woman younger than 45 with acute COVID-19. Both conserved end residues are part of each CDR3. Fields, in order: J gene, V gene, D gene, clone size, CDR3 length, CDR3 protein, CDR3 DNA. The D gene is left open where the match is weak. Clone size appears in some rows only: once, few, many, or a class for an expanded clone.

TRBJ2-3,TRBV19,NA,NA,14,CASRSPTSTDTQYF,TGTGCCAGTAGGTCCCCAACTAGCACAGATACGCAGTATTTT
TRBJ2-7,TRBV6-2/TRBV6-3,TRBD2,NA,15,CASSDLAGGPHEQYF,TGTGCCAGCAGTGATCTAGCGGGAGGGCCTCACGAGCAGTACTTC
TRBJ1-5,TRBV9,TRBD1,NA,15,CASSTDPTGDQPQHF,TGTGCCAGCAGCACGGACCCTACAGGGGATCAGCCCCAGCATTTT
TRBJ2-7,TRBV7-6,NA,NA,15,CASSFGVGEGYEQYF,TGTGCCAGCAGCTTCGGGGTGGGAGAAGGGTACGAGCAGTACTTC
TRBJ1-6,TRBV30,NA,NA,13,CAWGPGPNSPLHF,TGTGCCTGGGGACCGGGTCCGAATTCACCCCTCCACTTT
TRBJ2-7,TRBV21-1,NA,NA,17,CASSKVAPWPIIYEQYF,TGTGCCAGCAGCAAAGTTGCCCCTTGGCCGATTATATACGAGCAGTACTTC
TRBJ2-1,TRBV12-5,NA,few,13,CASGLGTGNEQFF,TGTGCTAGTGGTTTGGGTACCGGGAATGAGCAGTTCTTC
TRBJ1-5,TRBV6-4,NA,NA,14,CASSDGRGGQPQHF,TGTGCCAGCAGTGACGGAAGGGGCGGTCAGCCCCAGCATTTT
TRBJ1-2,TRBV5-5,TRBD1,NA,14,CASTPMDRNYGYTF,TGTGCCAGCACCCCCATGGACAGGAACTATGGCTACACCTTC
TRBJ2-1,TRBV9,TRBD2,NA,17,CASSPHLGAGGSNEQFF,TGTGCCAGCAGCCCCCACCTGGGAGCGGGAGGTTCCAATGAGCAGTTCTTC
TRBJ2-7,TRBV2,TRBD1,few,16,CASSTGQGAGSYEQYF,TGTGCCAGCAGCACCGGACAGGGGGCGGGGTCCTACGAGCAGTACTTC
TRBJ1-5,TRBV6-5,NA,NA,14,CASSYSESNQPQHF,TGTGCCAGCAGTTACTCGGAGAGCAATCAGCCCCAGCATTTT
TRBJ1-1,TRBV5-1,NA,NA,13,CASSLGQYTEAFF,TGCGCCAGCAGCTTGGGACAGTACACTGAAGCTTTCTTT
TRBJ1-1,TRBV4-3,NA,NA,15,CASSQDNRVATEAFF,TGCGCCAGCAGCCAAGACAACAGGGTGGCCACTGAAGCTTTCTTT
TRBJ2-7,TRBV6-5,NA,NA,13,CASRQPPAYEQYF,TGTGCCAGCCGACAGCCCCCCGCCTACGAGCAGTACTTC
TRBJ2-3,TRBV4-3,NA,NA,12,CASSQDLDTQYF,TGCGCCAGCAGCCAAGATCTAGATACGCAGTATTTT
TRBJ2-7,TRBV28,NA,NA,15,CASTQLPAGSYEQYF,TGTGCCAGCACCCAGTTACCGGCAGGCTCCTACGAGCAGTACTTC
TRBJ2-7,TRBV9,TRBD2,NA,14,CASSVGGGRNEQYF,TGTGCCAGCAGCGTAGGGGGCGGGAGGAACGAGCAGTACTTC
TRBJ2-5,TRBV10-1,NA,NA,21,CASSESRLEGGTSAFQETQYF,TGCGCCAGCAGTGAGTCTAGGCTCGAGGGCGGAACGTCGGCGTTCCAAGAGACCCAGTACTTC
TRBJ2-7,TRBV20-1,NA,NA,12,CSANDRSYEQYF,TGCAGTGCTAATGACAGGTCGTACGAGCAGTACTTC
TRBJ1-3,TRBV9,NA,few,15,CASSPLRDSGNTIYF,TGTGCCAGCAGCCCACTGAGAGACTCTGGAAACACCATATATTTT
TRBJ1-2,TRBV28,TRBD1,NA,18,CASSPNPHIGGAHYGYTF,TGTGCCAGCAGTCCCAACCCACATATAGGGGGCGCTCACTATGGCTACACCTTC
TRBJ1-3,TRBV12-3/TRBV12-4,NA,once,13,CASSLQVGNTIYF,TGTGCCAGCAGCTTACAGGTTGGAAACACCATATATTTT
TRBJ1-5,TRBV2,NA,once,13,CASSGQGNQPQHF,TGTGCCAGCAGTGGACAGGGCAATCAGCCCCAGCATTTT
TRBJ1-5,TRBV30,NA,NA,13,CAWRGSGDQPQHF,TGTGCCTGGAGGGGGAGCGGTGACCAGCCCCAGCATTTT
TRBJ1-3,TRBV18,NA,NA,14,CASSQDISGNTIYF,TGTGCCAGCTCACAGGACATCTCTGGAAACACCATATATTTT
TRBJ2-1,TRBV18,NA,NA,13,CASSPGAANEQFF,TGTGCCAGCTCACCAGGGGCGGCTAATGAGCAGTTCTTC
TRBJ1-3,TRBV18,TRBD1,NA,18,CASSHSRDRGDSGNTIYF,TGTGCCAGCTCACATTCCCGGGACAGGGGAGACTCTGGAAACACCATATATTTT
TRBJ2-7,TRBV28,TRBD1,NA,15,CASNLGTGGSYEQYF,TGTGCCAGCAATTTGGGAACAGGGGGCTCCTACGAGCAGTACTTC
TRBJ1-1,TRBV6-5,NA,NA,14,CASRPGSANFEAFF,TGTGCCAGCAGGCCAGGGTCGGCCAACTTTGAAGCTTTCTTT
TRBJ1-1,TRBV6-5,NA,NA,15,CASSYSGRVDTEAFF,TGTGCCAGCAGTTACTCGGGCAGGGTGGACACTGAAGCTTTCTTT
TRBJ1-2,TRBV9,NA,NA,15,CASRRLPPENYGYTF,TGTGCCAGCCGCAGGCTACCGCCGGAAAACTATGGCTACACCTTC
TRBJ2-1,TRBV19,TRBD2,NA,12,CASSTSGRWQFF,TGTGCCAGTAGTACTAGCGGGAGGTGGCAGTTCTTC
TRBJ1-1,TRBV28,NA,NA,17,CASYDSGAGYGDTEAFF,TGTGCCAGCTACGATAGTGGGGCAGGGTATGGGGACACTGAAGCTTTCTTT
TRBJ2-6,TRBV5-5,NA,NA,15,CASSLGGPGANVLTF,TGTGCCAGCAGCTTAGGAGGGCCTGGGGCCAACGTCCTGACTTTC
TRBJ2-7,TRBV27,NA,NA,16,CASSSSGGEVLDEQYF,TGTGCCAGCAGTTCGTCCGGCGGGGAAGTGTTGGACGAGCAGTACTTC
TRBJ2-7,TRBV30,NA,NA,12,CAWSLTPDEQYF,TGTGCCTGGAGTCTTACTCCGGACGAGCAGTACTTC
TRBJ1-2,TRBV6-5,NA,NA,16,CASSYSAGGSRYGYTF,TGTGCCAGCAGTTACTCTGCCGGGGGTTCCCGCTATGGCTACACCTTC
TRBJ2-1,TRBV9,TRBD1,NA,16,CASSKGQGGSYNEQFF,TGTGCCAGCAGCAAGGGACAGGGAGGTTCCTACAATGAGCAGTTCTTC
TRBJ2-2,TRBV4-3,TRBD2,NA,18,CASSQGLAGGGWAGELFF,TGCGCCAGCAGCCAAGGACTAGCGGGAGGAGGTTGGGCCGGGGAGCTGTTTTTT
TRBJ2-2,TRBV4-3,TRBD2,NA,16,CASSHPGGTSPGELFF,TGCGCCAGCAGCCACCCTGGCGGGACTAGCCCCGGGGAGCTGTTTTTT
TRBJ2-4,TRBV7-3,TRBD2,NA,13,CASRSREANIQYF,TGTGCCAGCAGGTCTCGGGAGGCGAACATTCAGTACTTC
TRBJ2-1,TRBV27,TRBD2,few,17,CASSGSSGRLSYNEQFF,TGTGCCAGCAGTGGGAGTAGCGGGAGATTATCCTACAATGAGCAGTTCTTC
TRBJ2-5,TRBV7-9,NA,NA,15,CASSSSGRLGETQYF,TGTGCCAGCAGCTCTTCAGGGAGGTTGGGGGAGACCCAGTACTTC
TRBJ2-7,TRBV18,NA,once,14,CASSKDNSIYEQYF,TGTGCCAGCTCTAAAGATAATAGCATCTACGAGCAGTACTTC
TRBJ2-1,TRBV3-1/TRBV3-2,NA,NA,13,CASTGSILNEQFF,TGTGCCAGCACCGGGAGTATACTCAATGAGCAGTTCTTC
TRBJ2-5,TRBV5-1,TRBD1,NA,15,CASSLTQGVRETQYF,TGCGCCAGCAGCTTAACCCAGGGGGTACGGGAGACCCAGTACTTC
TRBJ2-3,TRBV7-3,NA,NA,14,CASSLGLQTDTQYF,TGTGCCAGCAGCTTAGGACTTCAGACAGATACGCAGTATTTT
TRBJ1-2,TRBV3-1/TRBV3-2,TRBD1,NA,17,CASSQTLNRGPDYGYTF,TGTGCCAGCAGCCAAACCCTGAACAGGGGGCCCGACTATGGCTACACCTTC
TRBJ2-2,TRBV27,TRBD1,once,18,CDPPTTGGAESDPGELFF,TGTGACCCGCCGACGACAGGGGGCGCCGAAAGTGACCCCGGGGAGCTGTTTTTT
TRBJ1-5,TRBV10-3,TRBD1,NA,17,CAISESIGTGDNQPQHF,TGTGCCATCAGTGAGTCGATAGGTACAGGGGACAATCAGCCCCAGCATTTT
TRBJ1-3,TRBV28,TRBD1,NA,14,CASSTNRGGNTIYF,TGTGCCAGCAGTACTAACAGGGGCGGAAACACCATATATTTT
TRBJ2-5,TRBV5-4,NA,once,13,CASSSVPQETQYF,TGTGCCAGCAGTTCGGTCCCCCAAGAGACCCAGTACTTC
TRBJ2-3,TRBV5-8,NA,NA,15,CASSKNGLSTDTQYF,TGTGCCAGCAGCAAAAACGGACTTTCCACAGATACGCAGTATTTT
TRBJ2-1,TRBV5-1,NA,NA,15,CASSFSSANYNEQFF,TGCGCCAGCAGCTTCTCTAGCGCAAACTACAATGAGCAGTTCTTC
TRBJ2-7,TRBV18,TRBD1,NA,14,CASSPGGQTYEQYF,TGTGCCAGCTCACCAGGGGGACAGACCTACGAGCAGTACTTC
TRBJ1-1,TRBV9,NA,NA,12,CASSAGGREAFF,TGTGCCAGCAGCGCGGGCGGGCGTGAAGCTTTCTTT
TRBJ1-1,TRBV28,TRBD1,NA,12,CASSLTGDEAFF,TGTGCCAGCAGTTTGACAGGGGATGAAGCTTTCTTT
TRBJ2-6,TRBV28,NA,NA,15,CASREQGSGANVLTF,TGTGCCAGCCGAGAACAGGGCTCTGGGGCCAACGTCCTGACTTTC